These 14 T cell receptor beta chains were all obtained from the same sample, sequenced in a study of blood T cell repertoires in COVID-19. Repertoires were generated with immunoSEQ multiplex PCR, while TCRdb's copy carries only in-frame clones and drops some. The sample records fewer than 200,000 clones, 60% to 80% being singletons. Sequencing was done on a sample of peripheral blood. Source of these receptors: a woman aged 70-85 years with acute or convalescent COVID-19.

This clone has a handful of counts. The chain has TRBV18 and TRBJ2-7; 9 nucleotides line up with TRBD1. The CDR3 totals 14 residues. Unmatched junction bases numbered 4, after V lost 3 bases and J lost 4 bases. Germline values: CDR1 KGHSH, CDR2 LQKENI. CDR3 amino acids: CASSPGQGDYEQYF. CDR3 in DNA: TGTGCCAGCTCACCGGGACAGGGCGATTACGAGCAGTACTTC.

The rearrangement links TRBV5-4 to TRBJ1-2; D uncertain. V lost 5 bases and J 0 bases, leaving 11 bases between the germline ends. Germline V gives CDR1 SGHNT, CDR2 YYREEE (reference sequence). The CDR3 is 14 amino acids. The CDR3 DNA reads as TGTGCCAGCAGGCAGCAGACAACTAACTATGGCTACACCTTC. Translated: CASRQQTTNYGYTF.

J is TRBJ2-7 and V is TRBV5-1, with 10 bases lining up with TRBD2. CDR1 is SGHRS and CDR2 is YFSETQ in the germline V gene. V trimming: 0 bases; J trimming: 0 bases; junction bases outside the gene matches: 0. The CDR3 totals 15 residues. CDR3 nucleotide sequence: TGCGCCAGCAGCTTGGGACTAGCGGGCTCCTACGAGCAGTACTTC. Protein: CASSLGLAGSYEQYF.

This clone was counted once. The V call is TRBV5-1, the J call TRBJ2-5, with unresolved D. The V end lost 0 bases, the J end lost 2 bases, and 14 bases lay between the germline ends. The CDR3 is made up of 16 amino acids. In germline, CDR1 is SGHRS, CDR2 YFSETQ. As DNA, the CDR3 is TGCGCCAGCAGCTTGGGTCCGTCGGTCTCGCAAGAGACCCAGTACTTC. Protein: CASSLGPSVSQETQYF.

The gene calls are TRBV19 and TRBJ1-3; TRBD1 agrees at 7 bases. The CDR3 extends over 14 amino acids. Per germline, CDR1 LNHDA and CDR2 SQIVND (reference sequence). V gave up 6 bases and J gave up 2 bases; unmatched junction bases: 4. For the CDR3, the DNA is TGTGCCAGTAGACAGGGGATCACTGGAAACACCATATATTTT. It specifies CASRQGITGNTIYF.

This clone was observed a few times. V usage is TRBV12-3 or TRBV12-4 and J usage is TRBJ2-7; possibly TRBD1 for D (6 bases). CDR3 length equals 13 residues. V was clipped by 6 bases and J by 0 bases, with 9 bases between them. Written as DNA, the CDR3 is TGTGCCAGCAGCCGGGACAACTCCTACGAGCAGTACTTC. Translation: CASSRDNSYEQYF.

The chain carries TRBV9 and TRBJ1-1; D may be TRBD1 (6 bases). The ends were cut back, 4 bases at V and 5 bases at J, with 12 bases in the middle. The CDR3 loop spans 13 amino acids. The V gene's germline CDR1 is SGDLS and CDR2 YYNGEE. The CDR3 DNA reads TGTGCCAGCAGCACAGGGCCAAGGACTGAAGCTTTCTTT. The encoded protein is CASSTGPRTEAFF.

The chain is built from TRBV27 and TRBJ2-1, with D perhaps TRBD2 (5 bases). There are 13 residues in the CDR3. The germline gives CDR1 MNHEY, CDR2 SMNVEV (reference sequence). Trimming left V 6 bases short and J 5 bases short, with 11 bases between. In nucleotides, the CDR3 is TGTGCCAGCAGACCGAGCGGCCACAATGAGCAGTTCTTC. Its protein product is CASRPSGHNEQFF.

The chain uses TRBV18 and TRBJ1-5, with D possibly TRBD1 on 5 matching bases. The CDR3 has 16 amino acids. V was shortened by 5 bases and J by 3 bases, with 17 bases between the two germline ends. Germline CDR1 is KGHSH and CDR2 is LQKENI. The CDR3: CASSASGAANNQPQHF. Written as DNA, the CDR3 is TGTGCCAGCTCAGCCAGCGGGGCAGCCAACAATCAGCCCCAGCATTTT.

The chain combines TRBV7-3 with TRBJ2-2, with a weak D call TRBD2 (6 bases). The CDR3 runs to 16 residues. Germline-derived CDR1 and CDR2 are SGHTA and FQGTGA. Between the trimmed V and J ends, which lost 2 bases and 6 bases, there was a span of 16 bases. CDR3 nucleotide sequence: TGTGCCAGCAGCTTAGCGAGCGGGTATTATGCCGGGGAGCTGTTTTTT. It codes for CASSLASGYYAGELFF.

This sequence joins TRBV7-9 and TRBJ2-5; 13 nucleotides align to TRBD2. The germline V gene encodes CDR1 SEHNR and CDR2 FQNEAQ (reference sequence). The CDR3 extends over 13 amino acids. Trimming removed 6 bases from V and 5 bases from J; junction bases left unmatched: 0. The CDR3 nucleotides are TGTGCCAGCAGACTAGCGGGAGGGGAGACCCAGTACTTC. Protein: CASRLAGGETQYF.

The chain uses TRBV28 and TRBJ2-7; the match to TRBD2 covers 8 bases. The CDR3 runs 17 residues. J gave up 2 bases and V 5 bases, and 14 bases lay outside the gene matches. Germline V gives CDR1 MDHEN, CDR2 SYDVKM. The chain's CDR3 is CASSLPLAGGRTYEQYF. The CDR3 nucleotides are TGTGCCAGCAGTCTCCCGTTGGCGGGAGGAAGGACCTACGAGCAGTACTTC.

CDR3 coding DNA: TGTGCCAGCAGTCTTACCCAGGGGGCCGGCACTGAAGCTTTCTTT. It is translated as CASSLTQGAGTEAFF. This rearrangement joins TRBV6-5 to TRBJ1-1; 8 bases fit TRBD1. The CDR3 covers 15 residues. The germline V gene has CDR1 MNHEY and CDR2 SVGAGI. The trim removed 5 bases at V and 4 bases at J, leaving 9 bases unmatched.

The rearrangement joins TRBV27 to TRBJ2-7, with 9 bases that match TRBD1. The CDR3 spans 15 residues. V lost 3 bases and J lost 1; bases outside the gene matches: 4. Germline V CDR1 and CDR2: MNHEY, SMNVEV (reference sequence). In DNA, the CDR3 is TGTGCCAGCAGTTTCGGACAGGGGCGATCCTACGAGCAGTACTTC. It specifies CASSFGQGRSYEQYF.